Listed here are 23 T cell receptor beta chains from one sample, sequenced in a study of T-cell memory formation after mild COVID-19. TCRdb redid the calling of the 5' RACE reads with MiXCR, one entry per CDR3 protein. This sample has 80,000 to 130,000 distinct CDR3 sequences, with around 10% found just once. Sequencing was performed on PBMCs or a T cell subset sorted from them (not recorded which). These receptors originate from a man between 18 and 35 years old who had mild COVID-19 (a few samples of this study predate the infection). Cell type and time point are not known.

This clonotype was detected only a few times. The chain recombines TRBV4-1 with TRBJ2-7; 10 bases are a match to TRBD2. The germline CDR1 and CDR2 sequences are MGHRA and YSYEKL. The CDR3 contains 16 residues. The V and J ends lost 0 bases and 6 bases, in that order; junction bases with no gene match: 8. The CDR3 region is CASSQEPSGGAAEQYF. The CDR3 nucleotides read TGCGCCAGCAGCCAAGAACCTAGCGGGGGTGCCGCCGAGCAGTACTTC.

The table lists this clonotype with a few counts. V and J are TRBV27 and TRBJ1-2; D may be TRBD1 (6 bases). In germline, CDR1 is MNHEY, CDR2 SMNVEV (reference sequence). CDR3 length: 14 amino acids. The V gene lost 5 bases and the J gene lost 8 bases, with 18 bases spanning the gap. CDR3 sequence reads: CASSPARGAVGYTF. DNA of the CDR3: TGTGCCAGCAGTCCCGCCCGGGGGGCGGTCGGCTACACCTTC.

This clonotype occurred a few times. This chain's CDR3 is CSAEDRDYSYEQYF. CDR3 sequence (DNA): TGCAGTGCTGAAGACAGGGATTATTCCTACGAGCAGTACTTC. The J gene is TRBJ2-7, the V gene TRBV20-1, with TRBD1 matching 7 bases. The CDR3 consists of 14 residues. Germline loops: CDR1 DFQATT, CDR2 SNEGSKA (reference sequence). Trimming at V came to 5 bases and at J to 1 base, leaving 8 bases not matched to a gene.

J is TRBJ1-2 and V is TRBV28; no firm D call. Trimming took off 2 bases at V and 1 base at J, with 5 bases between the two ends. Germline CDR1 and CDR2: MDHEN and SYDVKM. CDR3 size: 13 residues. CDR3 sequence reads: CASSLDHNYGYTF. In DNA, the CDR3 is TGTGCCAGCAGTTTAGACCATAACTATGGCTACACCTTC.

This clonotype has only a few counts. The rearrangement uses TRBV4-1 and TRBJ2-2; D not certain. Germline-derived CDR1 and CDR2 are MGHRA and YSYEKL. The V gene lost 3 bases and the J gene lost 5 bases, with 1 base spanning the gap. This CDR3 spans 11 amino acids. The CDR3 coding sequence is TGCGCCAGCAGCCAGACCGGGGAGCTGTTTTTT. Translation: CASSQTGELFF.

This clonotype has more than one count but fewer than ten. The CDR3: CATSERTSGQETQYF. CDR3 bases: TGTGCCACCAGCGAACGGACTAGCGGCCAAGAGACCCAGTACTTC. The rearrangement uses TRBV15 and TRBJ2-5; TRBD2 matches 10 bases. CDR1 LNHNV and CDR2 YYDKDF come from the germline V gene (reference sequence). J lost 1 base, V lost 5 bases, and 4 bases had no gene match. CDR3 length equals 15 residues.

This clonotype was counted a few times. V is TRBV4-3 and J is TRBJ2-7; D remains unclear. V was clipped by 3 bases and J by 0 bases, with 9 bases between them. Germline V gene data show CDR1 as LGHNA and CDR2 as YSLEER. This CDR3 has 14 amino acids. DNA for the CDR3: TGCGCCAGCAGCCAGGCCAGAGGCTCCTACGAGCAGTACTTC. This encodes CASSQARGSYEQYF.

This clonotype came up a few times. V and J are TRBV2 and TRBJ2-3, with 10 bases identical to TRBD1. Germline V CDR1 and CDR2: SNHLY, FYNNEI. J lost 3 bases, V lost 4 bases, and 7 bases had no gene match. This CDR3 region has 16 residues. The CDR3 region is CASSALRQGATDTQYF. As DNA, the CDR3 is TGTGCCAGCAGTGCCCTGCGACAGGGGGCAACAGATACGCAGTATTTT.

V and J are TRBV4-3 and TRBJ2-2; D gene uncertain. With 3 bases removed from V and 3 bases from J, the gap between germline ends came to 11 bases. This CDR3 has 15 amino acids. Germline V gene sequence: CDR1 LGHNA, CDR2 YSLEER. The CDR3 nucleotides read TGCGCCAGCAGCCAGGGCCCTCTTGACACCGGGGAGCTGTTTTTT. This translates into CASSQGPLDTGELFF.

At least ten counts were recorded for this clonotype. The rearrangement joins TRBV7-9 to TRBJ1-1; 10 bases map to TRBD1. The CDR3 loop spans 17 amino acids. V gave up 0 bases and J gave up 4 bases; unmatched junction bases: 8. CDR1 is SEHNR and CDR2 is FQNEAQ in the germline V gene (reference sequence). The CDR3 DNA follows: TGTGCCAGCAGCTTAGCCCGGACAGGGGGATTTGGCACTGAAGCTTTCTTT. It codes for CASSLARTGGFGTEAFF.

The sample holds many counts of this clonotype. V is TRBV30 and J is TRBJ2-1, with 7 bases aligning to TRBD2. With V trimmed by 2 bases and J by 4 bases, 5 bases remained unmatched. This CDR3 has 14 amino acids. Per the germline V gene, CDR1 is GTSNPN and CDR2 is SVGIG (reference sequence). For the CDR3, the DNA is TGTGCCTGGAGTCCGCAAGCGGGGTACAATGAGCAGTTCTTC. It is translated as CAWSPQAGYNEQFF.

The J gene is TRBJ2-1, the V gene TRBV7-9; D is ambiguous. The germline V gene has CDR1 SEHNR and CDR2 FQNEAQ (reference sequence). V shed 1 base and J shed 8 bases, with 6 bases lying between them. The CDR3 consists of 12 residues. CDR3 region: CASSLVVHEQFF. The CDR3 region has the DNA TGTGCCAGCAGCTTAGTAGTTCATGAGCAGTTCTTC.

The sample holds many counts of this clonotype. V and J are TRBV6-5 and TRBJ2-5; 9 bases fit TRBD2. J gave up 2 bases and V 1 base, and 5 bases lay outside the gene matches. This CDR3 spans 16 amino acids. Germline V gene lookup returns CDR1 MNHEY and CDR2 SVGAGI. Here the CDR3 reads CASSYLAGEIQETQYF. DNA of the CDR3: TGTGCCAGCAGTTACTTAGCGGGGGAGATACAAGAGACCCAGTACTTC.

This clonotype turned up a few times. The chain uses TRBV7-6 and TRBJ1-1; a possible D gene is TRBD1 (6 bases). Trimming left V 1 base short and J 3 bases short, with 15 bases between. The CDR3 covers 16 residues. Per the germline V gene, CDR1 is SGHVS and CDR2 is FNYEAQ. The CDR3 sequence is CASSLGQTGGDTEAFF. As DNA, the CDR3 is TGTGCCAGCAGCTTAGGGCAGACAGGAGGGGACACTGAAGCTTTCTTT.

This clonotype was counted many times. CDR3 in amino acids: CASSGPGRHQETQYF. As DNA, the CDR3 is TGTGCCAGCAGTGGGCCGGGACGACATCAAGAGACCCAGTACTTC. The rearrangement links TRBV12-3 or TRBV12-4 to TRBJ2-5; D assignment may be TRBD1 or TRBD2 (5 bases each). Trimming removed 5 bases from V and 2 bases from J, with 15 bases in between. The CDR3 consists of 15 residues.

This chain connects TRBV2 to TRBJ1-2, with D possibly matching TRBD1 (6 bases). CDR3 length equals 15 residues. Germline V gene data show CDR1 as SNHLY and CDR2 as FYNNEI. With 6 bases removed from V and 7 bases from J, the gap between germline ends came to 21 bases. CDR3 nucleotide sequence: TGTGCCAGCAGCTCCGGGACATCCCTAGGAGCTGGCTACACCTTC. Translation gives CASSSGTSLGAGYTF.

V gene TRBV10-3 combines with J gene TRBJ2-2; the D call may be TRBD1 or TRBD2 (6 bases each). The CDR3 length is 15 residues. From germline, CDR1 is ENHRY and CDR2 SYGVKD. Trimming removed 5 bases at V and 6 bases at J, with 16 bases between. CDR3 nucleotides: TGTGCCATCAGTACGTCCGGGGGCATCTCCGGGGAGCTGTTTTTT. This translates into CAISTSGGISGELFF.

The CDR3 DNA sequence: TGTGCCAGCAGCTTGGAAGGAACGGGTAGCCGGGGAACAGATACGCAGTATTTT. As protein: CASSLEGTGSRGTDTQYF. The chain employs TRBV5-4 and TRBJ2-3; the D gene is possibly TRBD2 (5 bases). Looked up from germline, CDR1 is SGHNT and CDR2 is YYREEE (reference sequence). Deletions cut 0 bases from V and 3 bases from J, with 20 bases between. This CDR3 comprises 18 residues.

This clonotype was seen at least ten times. The gene calls are TRBV6-1 and TRBJ2-7; the D is unclear. The ends were cut back, 5 bases at V and 0 bases at J, with 8 bases in the middle. This CDR3 region has 13 residues. The germline gives CDR1 MNHNS, CDR2 SASEGT. CDR3 loop: CASSPTGSYEQYF. The CDR3 bases are TGTGCCAGCAGTCCTACGGGCTCCTACGAGCAGTACTTC.

This clonotype was observed a handful of times. CDR3 nucleotides: TGTGCCAGCAGCCAAGAGAGAGTCGGGACAGCGATTAATTCACCCCTCCACTTT. Translation gives CASSQERVGTAINSPLHF. The chain joins TRBV4-2 to TRBJ1-6; 7 nucleotides align to TRBD1. The germline V gene encodes CDR1 LGHNA and CDR2 YNFKEQ. The CDR3 sequence is 18 residues long. The V and J ends lost 0 bases and 6 bases, in that order; junction bases with no gene match: 11.

This clonotype was counted between two and nine times. The chain employs TRBV4-1 and TRBJ1-1; D not resolved. Germline V gives CDR1 MGHRA, CDR2 YSYEKL. The CDR3 covers 14 residues. Trimming took off 1 base at V and 4 bases at J, with 10 bases between the two ends. CDR3 in DNA: TGCGCCAGCAGCCAAGGGAAGGGTGGCACTGAAGCTTTCTTT. It yields the protein CASSQGKGGTEAFF.

This clonotype was found a few times. This rearrangement joins TRBV14 to TRBJ2-1, with 7 nucleotides matching TRBD1. This CDR3 comprises 12 residues. V was clipped by 3 bases and J by 14 bases; unmatched bases: 7. The V gene's germline CDR1 is SGHDN and CDR2 FVKESK. CDR3: CASSQDTGAKFF. The CDR3, as DNA: TGTGCCAGCAGCCAGGATACAGGGGCGAAGTTCTTC.

This clonotype was detected a few times. V and J are TRBV7-3 and TRBJ2-3; D gene uncertain. CDR3 size: 12 residues. Germline V CDR1 and CDR2: SGHTA, FQGTGA. Trimming took off 5 bases at V and 6 bases at J, with 9 bases between the two ends. The chain's CDR3 is CASSPAWDTQYF. CDR3 in DNA: TGTGCCAGCAGCCCCGCTTGGGATACGCAGTATTTT.